The clone carrying this TCR beta chain occurred once. These data belong to a study of blood T cell repertoires in COVID-19. Study-level information: Both acute and convalescent COVID-19 samples were obtained from the United States, Italy and Spain. T cells, B-cell-depleted T cells, or PBMCs supplied cDNA or gDNA.

Original methodology: Nucleated cell number was recorded as an estimate derived from reference gene primer amplification. Sequencing was performed with immunoSEQ multiplex PCR; in TCRdb, only in-frame clones are kept and a portion is missing. V and J calls and clone size are as listed in that table; D and trimming were resolved from the DNA. This sample has over 120,000 clones, with about nine tenths found just once. Trimming pared 4 bases from V and 2 bases from J, leaving 11 bases between. In germline, CDR1 is SGDLS, CDR2 YYNGEE. The CDR3 has 14 amino acids. The sequence was collected from a human donor in a cohort sampled during active COVID-19. Input material: peripheral blood. The chain employs TRBV9 and TRBJ2-3; D may be TRBD1 (6 bases). The CDR3 loop is CASSNHRDTDTQYF. The CDR3 region has the DNA TGTGCCAGCAGCAACCACAGGGACACAGATACGCAGTATTTT. Complete variable domain (other parts from reference TRBV9 and TRBJ2-3): DSGVTQTPKHLITATGQRVTLRCSPRSGDLSVYWYQQSLDQGLQFLIQYYNGEERAKGNILERFSAQQFPDLHSELNLSSLELGDSALYFCASSNHRDTDTQYFGPGTRLTVL.